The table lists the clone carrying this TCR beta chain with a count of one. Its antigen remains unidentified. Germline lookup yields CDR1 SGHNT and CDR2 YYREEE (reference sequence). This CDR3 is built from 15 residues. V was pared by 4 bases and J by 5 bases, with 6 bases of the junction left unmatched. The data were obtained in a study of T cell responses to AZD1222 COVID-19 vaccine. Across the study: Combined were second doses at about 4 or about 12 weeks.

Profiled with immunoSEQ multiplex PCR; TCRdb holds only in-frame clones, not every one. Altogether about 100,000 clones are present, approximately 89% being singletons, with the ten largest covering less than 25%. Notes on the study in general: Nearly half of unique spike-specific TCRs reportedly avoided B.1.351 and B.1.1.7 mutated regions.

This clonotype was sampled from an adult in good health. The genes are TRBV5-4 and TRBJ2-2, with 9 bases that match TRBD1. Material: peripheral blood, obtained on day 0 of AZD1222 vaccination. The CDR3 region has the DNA TGTGCCAGCAGCCCGACAGGGGGTGTAACCGGGGAGCTGTTTTTT. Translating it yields CASSPTGGVTGELFF.